A single sample gave rise to the 4 T cell receptor beta chains below, sequenced in a study of T cells in Graves' hyperthyroidism and ophthalmopathy. The CDR3 regions of TCR beta were amplified from RNA transcripts. Researchers ran a first-round RT-PCR on the TCR CDR3 using the HTBI primer set. A single record per CDR3 protein comes from TCRdb applying MiXCR to the multiplex PCR reads. The data contain hundreds of thousands of distinct CDR3 sequences, around 39% of them seen just once; the ten biggest clones take up around 10%. Specimen: blood. These receptors originate from a man aged 18 to 29 with Graves' hyperthyroidism.

At least ten counts were recorded for this clonotype. The J gene is TRBJ2-5, the V gene TRBV7-9, with TRBD2 as a possible D gene (5 bases). The CDR3 is 14 residues long. V was shortened by 1 base and J by 5 bases, with 11 bases between the two germline ends. CDR1 and CDR2 from the germline V gene are SEHNR and FQNEAQ (reference sequence). DNA of the CDR3: TGTGCCAGCAGCTTAGGGGGAGCCAAGGAGACCCAGTACTTC. Its translation is CASSLGGAKETQYF.

This clonotype was recorded many times. This chain links TRBV7-9 with TRBJ1-1, with D uncertain. Germline V CDR1 and CDR2: SEHNR, FQNEAQ (reference sequence). V was clipped by 4 bases and J by 5 bases, with 2 bases between them. The CDR3 spans 10 residues. Written as DNA, the CDR3 is TGTGCCAGCAGCTGGACTGAAGCTTTCTTT. Protein sequence: CASSWTEAFF.

This clonotype was seen many times. CDR3 nucleotides: TGTGCCATCAGTGAGCACGGCAGGGGGAACAATCAGCCCCAGCATTTT. As protein: CAISEHGRGNNQPQHF. The rearrangement links TRBV10-3 to TRBJ1-5; 7 bases map to TRBD1. The V gene's germline CDR1 is ENHRY and CDR2 SYGVKD. V shed 2 bases, J shed 3 bases, and the junction held 7 bases outside the gene matches. This CDR3 has 16 residues.

The V call is TRBV9, the J call TRBJ2-5; D is ambiguous. The germline V and J ends were trimmed by 3 bases and 2 bases, with 14 bases remaining between them. The CDR3 runs 15 residues. CDR1 SGDLS and CDR2 YYNGEE come from the germline V gene. The CDR3: CASSEDGRTQETQYF. The CDR3 DNA follows: TGTGCCAGCAGCGAAGACGGGCGTACGCAAGAGACCCAGTACTTC.